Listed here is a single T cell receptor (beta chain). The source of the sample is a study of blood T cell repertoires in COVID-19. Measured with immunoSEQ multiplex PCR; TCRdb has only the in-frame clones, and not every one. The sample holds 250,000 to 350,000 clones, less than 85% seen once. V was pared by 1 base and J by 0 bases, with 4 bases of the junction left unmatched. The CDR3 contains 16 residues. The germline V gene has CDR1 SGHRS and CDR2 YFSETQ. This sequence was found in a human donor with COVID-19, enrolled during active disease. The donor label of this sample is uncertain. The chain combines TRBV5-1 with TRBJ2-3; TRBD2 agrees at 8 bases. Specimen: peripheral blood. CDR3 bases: TGCGCCAGCAGCTTGCGTAGCGGGGTTAGCACAGATACGCAGTATTTT. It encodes CASSLRSGVSTDTQYF.